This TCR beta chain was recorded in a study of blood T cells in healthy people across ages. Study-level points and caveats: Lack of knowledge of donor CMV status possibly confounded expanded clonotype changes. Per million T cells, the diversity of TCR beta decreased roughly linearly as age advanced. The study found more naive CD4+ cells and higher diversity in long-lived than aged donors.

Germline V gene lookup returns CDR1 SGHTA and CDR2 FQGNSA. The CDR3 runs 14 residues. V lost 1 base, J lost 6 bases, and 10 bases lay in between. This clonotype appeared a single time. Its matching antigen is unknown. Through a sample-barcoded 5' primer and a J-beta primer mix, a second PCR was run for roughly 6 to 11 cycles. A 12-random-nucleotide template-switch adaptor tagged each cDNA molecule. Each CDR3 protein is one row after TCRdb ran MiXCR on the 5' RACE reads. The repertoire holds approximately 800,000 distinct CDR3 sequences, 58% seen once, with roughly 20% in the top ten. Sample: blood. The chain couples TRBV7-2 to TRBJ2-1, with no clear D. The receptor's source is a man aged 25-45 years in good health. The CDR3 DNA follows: TGTGCCAGCAGCTTAGACTTTGTCGCCAATGAGCAGTTCTTC. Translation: CASSLDFVANEQFF. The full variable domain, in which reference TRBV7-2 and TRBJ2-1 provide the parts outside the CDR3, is GAGVSQSPSNKVTEKGKDVELRCDPISGHTALYWYRQSLGQGLEFLIYFQGNSAPDKSGLPSDRFSAERTGGSVSTLTIQRTQQEDSAVYLCASSLDFVANEQFFGPGTRLTVL.